One and the same sample provided the 15 T cell receptor beta chains below, sequenced in a study of blood T cell repertoires in COVID-19. Some clones are missing from TCRdb's copy, which holds only in-frame ones; the method was immunoSEQ multiplex PCR. The profile shows some 250,000 clones, around 90% of them singletons. Source material: peripheral blood. These receptors all stem from a woman aged 55 to 70 with COVID-19, enrolled during active disease.

The gene calls are TRBV3-1 (or the pseudogene TRBV3-2) and TRBJ2-5; tentative D call: TRBD1 (5 bases). The CDR3 contains 14 residues. V was trimmed by 6 bases and J by 3 bases, leaving 14 bases between them. From germline, CDR1 is LGHDT and CDR2 YNNKEL (reference sequence). The CDR3 DNA reads TGTGCCAGCAGTAAGCAGGGATCCGAAGAGACCCAGTACTTC. It codes for CASSKQGSEETQYF.

The chain employs TRBV24-1 and TRBJ2-4; a weak D match, TRBD1 (5 bases). V lost 0 bases to trimming and J lost 0 bases, with 14 bases between them. This CDR3 contains 18 residues. Germline loops: CDR1 KGHDR, CDR2 SFDVKD. The CDR3 sequence is CATSDLTGPSLAKNIQYF. DNA for the CDR3: TGTGCCACCAGTGATTTGACAGGACCGAGCCTAGCCAAAAACATTCAGTACTTC.

The chain has TRBV4-3 and TRBJ2-3, with a possible D match to TRBD2 (5 bases). The V gene's germline CDR1 is LGHNA and CDR2 YSLEER. V was shortened by 0 bases and J by 2 bases, with 15 bases between the two germline ends. The CDR3 contains 17 residues. CDR3 nucleotide sequence: TGCGCCAGCAGCCAAGAGGCTGCCAGCGGAGACACAGATACGCAGTATTTT. Protein sequence: CASSQEAASGDTDTQYF.

This chain connects TRBV18 to TRBJ1-1, with 8 bases lining up with TRBD1. Per germline, CDR1 KGHSH and CDR2 LQKENI. With V trimmed by 6 bases and J by 6 bases, 6 bases remained unmatched. The CDR3 loop spans 13 amino acids. The CDR3 protein is CASSGQGIPEAFF. CDR3 nucleotide sequence: TGTGCCAGCTCTGGACAGGGTATCCCTGAAGCTTTCTTT.

This chain links TRBV5-1 with TRBJ2-3; 7 bases align to TRBD2. The CDR3 covers 14 residues. Trimming cost V 3 bases and J 3 bases; bases outside gene matches: 4. In germline, CDR1 is SGHRS, CDR2 YFSETQ. The CDR3 spells CASSYGLVTDTQYF. The CDR3 DNA follows: TGCGCCAGCAGCTATGGACTAGTTACAGATACGCAGTATTTT.

The table lists this clone with a few counts. The chain recombines TRBV6-2 or TRBV6-3 with TRBJ2-7; TRBD1 matches at 7 bases. The CDR3 is made up of 14 amino acids. V shed 6 bases and J 7 bases; nucleotides not matched to a gene: 12. The germline V gene has CDR1 MNHEY and CDR2 SVGEGT. CDR3 loop: CASSFNRGAYEQYF. CDR3 bases: TGTGCCAGCAGCTTTAACAGGGGAGCGTATGAGCAGTACTTC.

This clone was counted at least ten times. The chain has TRBV7-9 and TRBJ2-1, with 12 bases lining up with TRBD2. This CDR3 contains 15 residues. J lost 8 bases, V lost 2 bases, and 4 bases had no gene match. Germline CDR1 reads SEHNR; CDR2 reads FQNEAQ (reference sequence). The CDR3 bases are TGTGCCAGCAGCTTACGACTAGCGGGAGCAGATGAGCAGTTCTTC. It specifies CASSLRLAGADEQFF.

This chain links TRBV27 with TRBJ1-5, with TRBD1 as a possible D gene (5 bases). The CDR3 spans 17 residues. Germline V lookup: CDR1 MNHEY, CDR2 SMNVEV (reference sequence). Trimming removed 2 bases at V and 4 bases at J, with 18 bases between. The CDR3 here is CASSLRAGPQRNQPQHF. In nucleotides, the CDR3 is TGTGCCAGCAGTTTAAGGGCAGGGCCCCAACGAAATCAGCCCCAGCATTTT.

The chain recombines TRBV7-9 with TRBJ2-7; 7 bases agree with TRBD1. This CDR3 is 13 amino acids long. Germline lookup yields CDR1 SEHNR and CDR2 FQNEAQ (reference sequence). Trimming cost V 6 bases and J 2 bases; bases outside gene matches: 4. CDR3 coding DNA: TGTGCCAGCAGTTTGACAGGGCCCTACGAGCAGTACTTC. Translated: CASSLTGPYEQYF. Using reference TRBV7-9 and TRBJ2-7 for the parts outside the CDR3, the full variable domain is DTGVSQNPRHKITKRGQNVTFRCDPISEHNRLYWYRQTLGQGPEFLTYFQNEAQLEKSRLLSDRFSAERPKGSFSTLEIQRTEQGDSAMYLCASSLTGPYEQYFGPGTRLTVT.

The J gene is TRBJ1-1, the V gene TRBV18; D may be TRBD1 (6 bases). The CDR3 is 16 amino acids. Germline values: CDR1 KGHSH, CDR2 LQKENI. Trimming took off 5 bases at V and 1 base at J, with 17 bases between the two ends. CDR3 sequence (DNA): TGTGCCAGCTCAGAAACAGGGTCCCGGGCGAACACTGAAGCTTTCTTT. This codes for CASSETGSRANTEAFF.

The V gene is TRBV30, the J gene TRBJ1-2; the D is unclear. V dropped 2 bases and J dropped 3 bases, with 13 bases sitting between them. Germline V CDR1 and CDR2: GTSNPN, SVGIG (reference sequence). This CDR3 has 14 amino acids. The CDR3 protein is CAWSFRPGDYGYTF. The CDR3, as DNA: TGTGCCTGGAGTTTTCGTCCTGGAGACTATGGCTACACCTTC.

The genes are TRBV7-2 and TRBJ2-3, with a possible D match to TRBD2 (6 bases). The V and J ends lost 2 bases and 2 bases respectively, with 14 bases between them. The germline V gene encodes CDR1 SGHTA and CDR2 FQGNSA. This CDR3 comprises 16 residues. The CDR3 region is CASSLRGLADTDTQYF. CDR3 coding DNA: TGTGCCAGCAGCTTACGGGGATTAGCGGACACAGATACGCAGTATTTT. Full variable domain (missing parts from reference TRBV7-2 and TRBJ2-3): GAGVSQSPSNKVTEKGKDVELRCDPISGHTALYWYRQSLGQGLEFLIYFQGNSAPDKSGLPSDRFSAERTGGSVSTLTIQRTQQEDSAVYLCASSLRGLADTDTQYFGPGTRLTVL.

The V call is TRBV6-7, the J call TRBJ1-5; no definite D call. TRBV6-7 is an open reading frame, and its role is uncertain. There are 14 residues in the CDR3. V gave up 5 bases and J gave up 2 bases, with 10 bases separating them. This CDR3 is CASSRRGGNQPQHF. As DNA, the CDR3 is TGTGCCAGCAGTAGGCGGGGTGGCAATCAGCCCCAGCATTTT.

J is TRBJ1-4 and V is TRBV30, with D possibly being TRBD1 (5 bases). The length of the CDR3 is 14 residues. The ends were cut back, 2 bases at V and 4 bases at J, with 11 bases in the middle. Germline-derived CDR1 and CDR2 are GTSNPN and SVGIG (reference sequence). CDR3 DNA sequence: TGTGCCTGGAGTCCCGGACATTATAATGAAAAACTGTTTTTT. This translates into CAWSPGHYNEKLFF.

This sequence joins TRBV7-2 and TRBJ1-1; 8 bases fit TRBD1. CDR1 is SGHTA and CDR2 is FQGNSA in the germline V gene. Unmatched junction bases numbered 6, after V lost 5 bases and J lost 4 bases. This CDR3 spans 14 amino acids. CDR3 amino acids: CASSRDRISTEAFF. The CDR3 DNA reads as TGTGCCAGCAGCCGGGACAGGATCTCCACTGAAGCTTTCTTT.